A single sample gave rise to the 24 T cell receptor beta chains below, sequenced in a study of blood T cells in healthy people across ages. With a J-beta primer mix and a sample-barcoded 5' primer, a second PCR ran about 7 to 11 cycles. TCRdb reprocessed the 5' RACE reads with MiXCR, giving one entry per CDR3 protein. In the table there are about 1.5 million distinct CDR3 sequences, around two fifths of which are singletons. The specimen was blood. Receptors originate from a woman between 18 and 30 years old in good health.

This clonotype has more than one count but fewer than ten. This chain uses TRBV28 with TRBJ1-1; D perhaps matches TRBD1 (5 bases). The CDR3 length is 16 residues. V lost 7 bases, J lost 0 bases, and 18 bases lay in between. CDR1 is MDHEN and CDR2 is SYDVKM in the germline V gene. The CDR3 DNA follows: TGTGCCAGCAACCCCATCGGGGCGCTCATGAACACTGAAGCTTTCTTT. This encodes CASNPIGALMNTEAFF.

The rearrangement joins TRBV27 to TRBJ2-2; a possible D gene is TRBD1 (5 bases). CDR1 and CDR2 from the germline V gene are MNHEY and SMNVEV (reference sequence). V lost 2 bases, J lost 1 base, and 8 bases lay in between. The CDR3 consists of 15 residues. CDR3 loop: CASSLGALNTGELFF. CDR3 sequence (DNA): TGTGCCAGCAGTTTAGGGGCGCTGAACACCGGGGAGCTGTTTTTT.

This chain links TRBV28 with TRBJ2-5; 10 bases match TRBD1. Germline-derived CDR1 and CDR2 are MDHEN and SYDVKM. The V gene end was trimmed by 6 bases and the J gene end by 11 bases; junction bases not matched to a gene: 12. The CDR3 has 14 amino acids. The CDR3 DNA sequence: TGTGCCAGCAGCGGGACAGGGGCGTTTTGGGAGCAGTACTTC. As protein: CASSGTGAFWEQYF. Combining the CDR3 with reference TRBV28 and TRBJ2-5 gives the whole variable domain DVKVTQSSRYLVKRTGEKVFLECVQDMDHENMFWYRQDPGLGLRLIYFSYDVKMKEKGDIPEGYSVSREKKERFSLILESASTNQTSMYLCASSGTGAFWEQYFGPGTRLLVL.

The CDR3 reads CASSLAASGSPYEQYF. CDR3 sequence (DNA): TGTGCCAGCAGCTTAGCGGCTAGCGGGAGTCCCTACGAGCAGTACTTC. The rearrangement joins TRBV7-9 to TRBJ2-7, with 10 bases aligning to TRBD2. This CDR3 has 16 amino acids. CDR1 SEHNR and CDR2 FQNEAQ come from the germline V gene (reference sequence). The V and J ends lost 0 bases and 2 bases, in that order; junction bases with no gene match: 4.

CDR3 sequence: CASSSGYSSGANVLTF. CDR3 DNA sequence: TGTGCCAGTAGTTCCGGTTATAGCTCTGGGGCCAACGTCCTGACTTTC. The rearrangement links TRBV19 to TRBJ2-6; D call uncertain. V was trimmed by 5 bases and J by 0 bases, leaving 11 bases between them. CDR1 LNHDA and CDR2 SQIVND come from the germline V gene (reference sequence). CDR3 size: 16 residues.

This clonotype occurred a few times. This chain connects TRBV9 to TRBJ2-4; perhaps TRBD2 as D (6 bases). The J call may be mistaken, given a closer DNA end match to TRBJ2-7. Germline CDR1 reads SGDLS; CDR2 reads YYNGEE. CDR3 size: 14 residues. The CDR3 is CASSVDAGSYEQYF. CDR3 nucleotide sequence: TGTGCCAGCAGCGTAGACGCGGGGAGCTACGAGCAGTACTTC.

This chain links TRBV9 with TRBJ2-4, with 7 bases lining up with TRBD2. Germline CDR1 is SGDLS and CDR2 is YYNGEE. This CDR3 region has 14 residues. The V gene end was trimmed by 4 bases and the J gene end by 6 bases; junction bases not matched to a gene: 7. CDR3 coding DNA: TGTGCCAGCAGCCCGGGAGGAGGCGGAAACATTCAGTACTTC. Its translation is CASSPGGGGNIQYF.

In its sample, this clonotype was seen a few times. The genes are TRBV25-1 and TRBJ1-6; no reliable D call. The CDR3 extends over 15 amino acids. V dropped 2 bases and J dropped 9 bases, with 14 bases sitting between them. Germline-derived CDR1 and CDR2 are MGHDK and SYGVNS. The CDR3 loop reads CASSEPGRISSPLHF. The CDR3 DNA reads TGTGCCAGCAGTGAACCAGGCCGGATCAGTTCACCCCTCCACTTT. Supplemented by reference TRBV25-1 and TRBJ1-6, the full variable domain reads EADIYQTPRYLVIGTGKKITLECSQTMGHDKMYWYQQDPGMELHLIHYSYGVNSTEKGDLSSESTVSRIRTEHFPLTLESARPSHTSQYLCASSEPGRISSPLHFGNGTRLTVT.

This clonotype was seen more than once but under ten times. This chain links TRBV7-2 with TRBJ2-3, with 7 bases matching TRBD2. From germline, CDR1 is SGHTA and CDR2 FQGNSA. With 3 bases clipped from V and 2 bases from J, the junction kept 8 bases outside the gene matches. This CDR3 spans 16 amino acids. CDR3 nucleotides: TGTGCCAGCAGCTTGACTAGCTCACCGCCCACAGATACGCAGTATTTT. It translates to CASSLTSSPPTDTQYF.

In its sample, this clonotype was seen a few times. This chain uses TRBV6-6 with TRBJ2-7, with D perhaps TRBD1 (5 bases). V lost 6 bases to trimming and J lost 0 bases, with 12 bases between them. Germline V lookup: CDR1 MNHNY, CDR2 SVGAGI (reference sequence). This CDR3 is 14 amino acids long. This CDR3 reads CASRRTTSSYEQYF. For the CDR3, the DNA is TGTGCCAGCAGACGGACAACCAGCTCCTACGAGCAGTACTTC.

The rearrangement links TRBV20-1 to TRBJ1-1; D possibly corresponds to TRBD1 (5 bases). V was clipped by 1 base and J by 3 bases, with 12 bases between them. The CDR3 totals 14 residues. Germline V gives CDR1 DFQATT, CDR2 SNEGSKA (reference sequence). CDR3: CSARVPGRDTEAFF. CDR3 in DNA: TGCAGTGCTAGAGTCCCAGGGCGGGACACTGAAGCTTTCTTT.

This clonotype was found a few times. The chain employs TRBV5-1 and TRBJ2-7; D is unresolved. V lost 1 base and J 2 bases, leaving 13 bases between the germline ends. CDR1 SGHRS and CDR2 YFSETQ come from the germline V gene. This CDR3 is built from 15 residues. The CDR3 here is CASSLLGGVTYEQYF. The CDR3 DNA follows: TGCGCCAGCAGCTTGTTGGGCGGAGTGACCTACGAGCAGTACTTC. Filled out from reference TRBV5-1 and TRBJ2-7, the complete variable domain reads KAGVTQTPRYLIKTRGQQVTLSCSPISGHRSVSWYQQTPGQGLQFLFEYFSETQRNKGNFPGRFSGRQFSNSRSEMNVSTLELGDSALYLCASSLLGGVTYEQYFGPGTRLTVT.

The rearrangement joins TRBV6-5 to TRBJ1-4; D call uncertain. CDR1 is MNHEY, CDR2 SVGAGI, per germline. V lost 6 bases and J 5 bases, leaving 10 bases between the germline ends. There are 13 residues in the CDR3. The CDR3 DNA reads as TGTGCCAGCAGCCCCAGTCAAAATGAAAAACTGTTTTTT. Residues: CASSPSQNEKLFF.

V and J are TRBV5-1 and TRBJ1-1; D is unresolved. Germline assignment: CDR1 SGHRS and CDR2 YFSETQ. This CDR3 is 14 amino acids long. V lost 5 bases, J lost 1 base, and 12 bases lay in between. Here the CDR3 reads CASSPEKGNTEAFF. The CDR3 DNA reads TGCGCCAGCAGTCCGGAGAAGGGGAACACTGAAGCTTTCTTT.

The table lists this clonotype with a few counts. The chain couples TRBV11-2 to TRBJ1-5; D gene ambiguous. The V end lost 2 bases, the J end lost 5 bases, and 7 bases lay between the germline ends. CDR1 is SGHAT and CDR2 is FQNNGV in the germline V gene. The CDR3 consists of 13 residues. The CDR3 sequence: CASSLWFDQPQHF. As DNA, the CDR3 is TGTGCCAGCAGCTTATGGTTTGATCAGCCCCAGCATTTT.

The CDR3 region has the DNA TGTGCCTGGAGTGTTGGGGGGGCCAGCTATGGCTACACCTTC. Protein: CAWSVGGASYGYTF. The J gene is TRBJ1-2, the V gene TRBV30, with D tentatively TRBD1 (6 bases). CDR1 is GTSNPN, CDR2 SVGIG, per germline (reference sequence). The V and J ends lost 0 bases and 4 bases respectively, with 12 bases between them. This CDR3 region has 14 residues.

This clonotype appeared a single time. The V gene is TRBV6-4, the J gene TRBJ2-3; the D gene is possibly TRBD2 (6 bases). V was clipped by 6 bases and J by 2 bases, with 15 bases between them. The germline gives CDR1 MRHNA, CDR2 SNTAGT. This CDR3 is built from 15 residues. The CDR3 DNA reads TGTGCCAGCAGCCGAACCGGAGGGACCACAGATACGCAGTATTTT. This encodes CASSRTGGTTDTQYF.

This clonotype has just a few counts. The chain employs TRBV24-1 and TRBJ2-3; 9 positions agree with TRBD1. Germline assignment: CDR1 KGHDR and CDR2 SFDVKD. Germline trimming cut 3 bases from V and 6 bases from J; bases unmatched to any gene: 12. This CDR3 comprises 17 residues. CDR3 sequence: CATSDSSGTGFSDTQYF. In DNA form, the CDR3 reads TGTGCCACCAGTGATAGCTCCGGGACAGGGTTTTCCGATACGCAGTATTTT.

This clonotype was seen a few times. This chain's CDR3 is CASRLTSGDTQYF. DNA of the CDR3: TGTGCCAGCAGGCTGACTAGCGGAGATACGCAGTATTTT. The rearrangement uses TRBV12-3 or TRBV12-4 and TRBJ2-3; 9 positions agree with TRBD2. The junction had 3 bases not matched to a gene; V was cut back by 6 bases and J by 5 bases. The CDR3 consists of 13 residues.

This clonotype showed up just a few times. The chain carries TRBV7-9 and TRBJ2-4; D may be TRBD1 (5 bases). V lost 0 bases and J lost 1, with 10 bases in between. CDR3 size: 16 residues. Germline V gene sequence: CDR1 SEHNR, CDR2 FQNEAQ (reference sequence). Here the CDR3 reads CASSLAGPNAKNIQYF. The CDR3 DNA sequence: TGTGCCAGCAGCTTAGCGGGGCCGAACGCCAAAAACATTCAGTACTTC. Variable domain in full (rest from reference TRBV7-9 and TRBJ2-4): DTGVSQNPRHKITKRGQNVTFRCDPISEHNRLYWYRQTLGQGPEFLTYFQNEAQLEKSRLLSDRFSAERPKGSFSTLEIQRTEQGDSAMYLCASSLAGPNAKNIQYFGAGTRLSVL.

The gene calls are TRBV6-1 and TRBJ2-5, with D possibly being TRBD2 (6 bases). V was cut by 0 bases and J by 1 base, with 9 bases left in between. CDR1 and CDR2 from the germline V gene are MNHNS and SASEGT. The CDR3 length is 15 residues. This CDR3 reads CASSEAGGPQETQYF. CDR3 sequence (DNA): TGTGCCAGCAGTGAAGCGGGGGGACCCCAAGAGACCCAGTACTTC.

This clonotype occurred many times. The CDR3 spells CAISSGQSPYNEQFF. CDR3 coding DNA: TGTGCCATCAGTTCGGGACAGTCTCCCTACAATGAGCAGTTCTTC. The chain links TRBV10-3 to TRBJ2-1; 7 bases are a match to TRBD1. Per germline, CDR1 ENHRY and CDR2 SYGVKD. This CDR3 has 15 amino acids. The J segment lost 2 bases and the V segment lost 5 bases, leaving 6 bases of the junction unmatched.

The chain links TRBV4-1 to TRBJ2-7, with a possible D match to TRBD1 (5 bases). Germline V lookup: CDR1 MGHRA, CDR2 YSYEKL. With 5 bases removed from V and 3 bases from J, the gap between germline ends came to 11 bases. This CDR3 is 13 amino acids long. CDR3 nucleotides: TGCGCCAGCAGCGCAGGGTCGGACTACGAGCAGTACTTC. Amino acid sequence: CASSAGSDYEQYF.

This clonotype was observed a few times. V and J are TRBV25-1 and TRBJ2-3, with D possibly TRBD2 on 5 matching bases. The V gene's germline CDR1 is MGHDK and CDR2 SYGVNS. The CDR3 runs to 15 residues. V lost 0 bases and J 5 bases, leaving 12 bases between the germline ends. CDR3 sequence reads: CASSEYGESGDTQYF. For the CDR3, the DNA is TGTGCCAGCAGTGAATATGGGGAGTCGGGAGATACGCAGTATTTT.